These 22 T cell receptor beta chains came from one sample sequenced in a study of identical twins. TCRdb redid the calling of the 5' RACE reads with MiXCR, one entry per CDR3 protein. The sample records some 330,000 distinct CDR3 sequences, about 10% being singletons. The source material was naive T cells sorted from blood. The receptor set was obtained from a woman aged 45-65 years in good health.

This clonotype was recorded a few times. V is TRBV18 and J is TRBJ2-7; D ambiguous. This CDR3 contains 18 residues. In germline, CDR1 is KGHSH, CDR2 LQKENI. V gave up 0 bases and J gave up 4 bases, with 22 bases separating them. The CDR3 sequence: CASSPPLSSDVSRYEQYF. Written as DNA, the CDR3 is TGTGCCAGCTCACCACCTTTATCATCCGATGTGTCTCGTTACGAGCAGTACTTC.

In nucleotides, the CDR3 is TGCGCCAGCAGCTTGGCCGGGGCTGGGGCCAACGTCCTGACTTTC. It is translated as CASSLAGAGANVLTF. J is TRBJ2-6 and V is TRBV5-1; possibly TRBD2 for D (5 bases). This CDR3 has 15 residues. V lost 0 bases and J 2 bases, leaving 6 bases between the germline ends. The germline gives CDR1 SGHRS, CDR2 YFSETQ.

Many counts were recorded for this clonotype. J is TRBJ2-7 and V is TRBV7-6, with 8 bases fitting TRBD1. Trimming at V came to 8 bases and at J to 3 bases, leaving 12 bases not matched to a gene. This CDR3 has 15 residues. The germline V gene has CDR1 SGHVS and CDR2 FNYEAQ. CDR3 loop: CASGSPEGQGYEQYF. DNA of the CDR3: TGTGCCAGCGGATCCCCCGAAGGACAGGGCTACGAGCAGTACTTC.

The CDR3 reads CSAENSGANVLTF. In DNA form, the CDR3 reads TGCAGTGCCGAAAACTCTGGGGCCAACGTCCTGACTTTC. The chain links TRBV20-1 to TRBJ2-6; D uncertain. The ends were cut back, 6 bases at V and 0 bases at J, with 6 bases in the middle. CDR3 size: 13 residues. Germline lookup yields CDR1 DFQATT and CDR2 SNEGSKA (reference sequence).

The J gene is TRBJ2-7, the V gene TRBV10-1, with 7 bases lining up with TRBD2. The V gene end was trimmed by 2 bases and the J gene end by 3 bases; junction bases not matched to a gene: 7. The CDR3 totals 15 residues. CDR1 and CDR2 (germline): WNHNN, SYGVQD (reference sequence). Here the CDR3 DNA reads TGCGCCAGCAGTGAGGGTGCGGGAGCTTACTACGAGCAGTACTTC. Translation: CASSEGAGAYYEQYF.

CDR3 protein: CASSLGGLREMRELFF. The CDR3 nucleotides read TGCGCCAGCAGCTTGGGTGGATTACGAGAAATGAGGGAGCTGTTTTTT. The rearrangement joins TRBV5-1 to TRBJ2-2; D unresolved. Trimming removed 0 bases at V and 9 bases at J, with 18 bases between. The germline CDR1 and CDR2 sequences are SGHRS and YFSETQ. The length of the CDR3 is 16 residues.

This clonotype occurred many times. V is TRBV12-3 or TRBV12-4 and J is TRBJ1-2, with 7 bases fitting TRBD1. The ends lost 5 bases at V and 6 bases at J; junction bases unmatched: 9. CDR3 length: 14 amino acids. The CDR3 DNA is TGTGCCAGCAGTCTCGCCGGGACAGAGGATGGCTACACCTTC. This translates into CASSLAGTEDGYTF.

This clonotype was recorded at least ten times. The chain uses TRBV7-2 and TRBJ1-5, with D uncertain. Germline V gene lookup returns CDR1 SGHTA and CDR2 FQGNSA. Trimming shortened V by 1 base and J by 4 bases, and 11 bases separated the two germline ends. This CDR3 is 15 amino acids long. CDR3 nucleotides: TGTGCCAGCAGCTTAGAATCGTCAGCTAATCAGCCCCAGCATTTT. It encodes CASSLESSANQPQHF.

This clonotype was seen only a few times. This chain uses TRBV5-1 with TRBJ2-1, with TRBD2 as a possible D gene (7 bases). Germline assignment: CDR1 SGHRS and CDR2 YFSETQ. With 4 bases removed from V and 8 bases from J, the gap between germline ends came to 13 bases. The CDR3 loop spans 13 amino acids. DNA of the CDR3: TGCGCCAGCAGCCTTTCGGGGGGCCATGAGCAGTTCTTC. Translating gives CASSLSGGHEQFF.

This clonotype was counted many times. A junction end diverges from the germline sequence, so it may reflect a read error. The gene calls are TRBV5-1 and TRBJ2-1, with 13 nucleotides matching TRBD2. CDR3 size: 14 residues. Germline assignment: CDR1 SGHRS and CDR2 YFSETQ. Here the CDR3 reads CASSPRLAGGPQVF. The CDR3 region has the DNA TGCGCCAGCAGCCCCCGACTAGCGGGAGGCCCCCAGGTCTTC.

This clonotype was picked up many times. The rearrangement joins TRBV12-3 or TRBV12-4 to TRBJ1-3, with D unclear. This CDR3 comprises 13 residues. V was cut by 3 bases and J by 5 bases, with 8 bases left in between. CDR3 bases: TGTGCCAGCAGTTTGTCAGGAAGAAACACCATATATTTT. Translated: CASSLSGRNTIYF.

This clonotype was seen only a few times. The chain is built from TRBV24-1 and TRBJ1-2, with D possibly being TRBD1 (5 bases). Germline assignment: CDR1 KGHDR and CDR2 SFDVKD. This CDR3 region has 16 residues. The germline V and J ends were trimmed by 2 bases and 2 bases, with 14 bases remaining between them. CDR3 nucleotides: TGTGCCACCAGTGATTCACGACAGAGAAGGAACTATGGCTACACCTTC. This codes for CATSDSRQRRNYGYTF.

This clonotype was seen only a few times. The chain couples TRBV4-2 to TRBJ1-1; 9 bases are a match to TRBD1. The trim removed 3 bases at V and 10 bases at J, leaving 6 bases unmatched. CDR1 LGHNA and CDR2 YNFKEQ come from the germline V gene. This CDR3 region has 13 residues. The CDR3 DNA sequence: TGTGCCAGCAGCCACCCTTGGGGACAGGGAGCTTTCTTT. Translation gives CASSHPWGQGAFF.

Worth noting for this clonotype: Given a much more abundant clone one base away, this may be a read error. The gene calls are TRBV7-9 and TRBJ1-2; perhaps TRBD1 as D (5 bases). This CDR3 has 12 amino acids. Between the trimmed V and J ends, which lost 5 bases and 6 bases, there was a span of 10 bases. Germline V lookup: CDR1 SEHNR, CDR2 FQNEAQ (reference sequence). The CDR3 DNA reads TGTGCCAGCAGCCCCTCGGGGGATGGCTACACCTTC. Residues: CASSPSGDGYTF.

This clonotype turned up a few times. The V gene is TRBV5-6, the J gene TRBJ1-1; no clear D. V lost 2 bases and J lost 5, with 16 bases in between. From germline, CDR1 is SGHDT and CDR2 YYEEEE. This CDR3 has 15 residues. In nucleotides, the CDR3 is TGTGCCAGCAGCTTTTTGCGGAGCTGGGGAACTGAAGCTTTCTTT. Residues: CASSFLRSWGTEAFF. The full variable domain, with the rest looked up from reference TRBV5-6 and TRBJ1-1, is DAGVTQSPTHLIKTRGQQVTLRCSPKSGHDTVSWYQQALGQGPQFIFQYYEEEERQRGNFPDRFSGHQFPNYSSELNVNALLLGDSALYLCASSFLRSWGTEAFFGQGTRLTVV.

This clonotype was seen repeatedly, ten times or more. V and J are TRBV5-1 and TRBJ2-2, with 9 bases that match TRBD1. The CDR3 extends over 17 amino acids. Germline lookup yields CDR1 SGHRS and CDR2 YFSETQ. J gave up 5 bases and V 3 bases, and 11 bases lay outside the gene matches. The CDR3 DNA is TGCGCCAGCAGCTCGTTTTCCGGGACAGGGAGAACCGGGGAGCTGTTTTTT. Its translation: CASSSFSGTGRTGELFF.

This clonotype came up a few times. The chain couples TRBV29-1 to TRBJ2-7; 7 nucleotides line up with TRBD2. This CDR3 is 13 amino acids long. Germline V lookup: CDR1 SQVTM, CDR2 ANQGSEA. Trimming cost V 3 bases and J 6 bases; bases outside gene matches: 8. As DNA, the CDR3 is TGCAGCGTTGAGATCGGACTAGTGGCCGAGCAGTACTTC. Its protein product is CSVEIGLVAEQYF.

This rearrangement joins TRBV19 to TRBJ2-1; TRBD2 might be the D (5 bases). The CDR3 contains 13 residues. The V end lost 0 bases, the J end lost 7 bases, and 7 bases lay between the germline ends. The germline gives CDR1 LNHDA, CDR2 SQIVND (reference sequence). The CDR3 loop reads CASSIESGNEQFF. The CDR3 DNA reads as TGTGCCAGTAGTATAGAATCGGGAAATGAGCAGTTCTTC. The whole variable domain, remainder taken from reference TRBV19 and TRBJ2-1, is DGGITQSPKYLFRKEGQNVTLSCEQNLNHDAMYWYRQDPGQGLRLIYYSQIVNDFQKGDIAEGYSVSREKKESFPLTVTSAQKNPTAFYLCASSIESGNEQFFGPGTRLTVL.

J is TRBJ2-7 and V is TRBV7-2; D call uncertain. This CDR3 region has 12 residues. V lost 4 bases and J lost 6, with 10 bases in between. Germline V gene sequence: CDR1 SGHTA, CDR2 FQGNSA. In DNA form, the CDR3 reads TGTGCCAGCAGCTGGATCCGTGCCGAGCAGTACTTC. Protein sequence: CASSWIRAEQYF.

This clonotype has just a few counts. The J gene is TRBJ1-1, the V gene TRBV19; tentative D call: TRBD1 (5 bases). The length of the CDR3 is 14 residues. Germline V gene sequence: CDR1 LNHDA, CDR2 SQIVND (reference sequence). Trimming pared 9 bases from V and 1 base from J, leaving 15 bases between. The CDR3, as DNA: TGTGCCAGCAGATCGGCCGGGGGGAACACTGAAGCTTTCTTT. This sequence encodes CASRSAGGNTEAFF.

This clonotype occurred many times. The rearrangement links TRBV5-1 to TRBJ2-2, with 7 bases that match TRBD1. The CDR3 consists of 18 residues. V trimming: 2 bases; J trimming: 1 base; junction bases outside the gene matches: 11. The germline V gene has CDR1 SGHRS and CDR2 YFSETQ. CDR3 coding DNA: TGCGCCAGCAGCTTTTGGGGGCAAAACAGGGGGAACACCGGGGAGCTGTTTTTT. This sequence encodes CASSFWGQNRGNTGELFF.

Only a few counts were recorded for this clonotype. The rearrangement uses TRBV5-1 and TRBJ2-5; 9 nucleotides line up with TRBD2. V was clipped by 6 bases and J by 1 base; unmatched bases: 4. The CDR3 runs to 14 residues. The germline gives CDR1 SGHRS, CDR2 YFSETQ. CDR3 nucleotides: TGCGCCAGCAAAATAGCGGGAGCCCAAGAGACCCAGTACTTC. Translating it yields CASKIAGAQETQYF.